Given below is one TCR beta chain in context. What it binds is not known. Use of 60 Vbeta and 13 Jbeta primers characterized the PCR. Only in-frame clones appear in the TCRdb table, and some are missing; sequencing was by immunoSEQ multiplex PCR. The table records 55,000 to 80,000 clones, over 75% of them present only once. The sample comes from a study of cytomegalovirus exposure and HLA in healthy donors. Study context: Out of 150 million to 200 million T cells, an earlier analysis found some 110 million unique TCR beta sequences in total. Study-wide points: Some TCR beta chains (more than 150 of them) were listed as cytomegalovirus-associated. Later on, an analysis found that several of the most significant clusters appeared to be linked to common viral pathogens, which included parvovirus B19.

After removal of 7 bases from V and 3 bases from J, the junction contained 8 bases not matched to a gene. This CDR3 region has 14 residues. CDR1 is SGHVS and CDR2 is FNYEAQ in the germline V gene. The sequence was collected from a female donor in good health and CMV-seronegative. The chain is built from TRBV7-6 and TRBJ2-7, with 8 bases fitting TRBD2. Sequencing was performed on PBMCs. In DNA, the CDR3 is TGTGCCAGCACCCGCAGCGGGAGTAGCTACGAGCAGTACTTC. Its protein is CASTRSGSSYEQYF.